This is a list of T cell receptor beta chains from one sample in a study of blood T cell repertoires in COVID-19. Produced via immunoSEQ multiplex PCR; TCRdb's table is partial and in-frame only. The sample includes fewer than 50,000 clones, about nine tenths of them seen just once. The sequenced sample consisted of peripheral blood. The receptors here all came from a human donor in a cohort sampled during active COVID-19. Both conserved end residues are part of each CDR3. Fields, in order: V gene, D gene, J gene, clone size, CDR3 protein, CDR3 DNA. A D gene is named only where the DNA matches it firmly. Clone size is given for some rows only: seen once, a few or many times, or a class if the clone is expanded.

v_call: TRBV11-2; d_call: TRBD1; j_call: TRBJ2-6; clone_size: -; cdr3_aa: CASSYRGPGANVLTF; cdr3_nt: TGTGCCAGCAGTTACAGGGGGCCCGGGGCCAACGTCCTGACTTTC
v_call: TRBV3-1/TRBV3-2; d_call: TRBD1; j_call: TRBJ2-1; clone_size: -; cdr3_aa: CASSQSRGRNEQFF; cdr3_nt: TGTGCCAGCAGCCAATCGAGGGGGCGCAATGAGCAGTTCTTC
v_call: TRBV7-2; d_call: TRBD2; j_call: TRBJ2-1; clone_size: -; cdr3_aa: CASSLVGTSGNNEQFF; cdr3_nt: TGTGCCAGCAGCTTAGTCGGGACTAGCGGGAACAATGAGCAGTTCTTC
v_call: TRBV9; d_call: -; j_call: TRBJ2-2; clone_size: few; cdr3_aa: CASSVEPETGELFF; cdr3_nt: TGTGCCAGCAGCGTAGAGCCCGAGACCGGGGAGCTGTTTTTT
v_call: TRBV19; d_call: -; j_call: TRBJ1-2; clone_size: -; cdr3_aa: CASRTGSNYGYTF; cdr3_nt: TGTGCCAGCCGAACAGGGTCTAACTATGGCTACACCTTC
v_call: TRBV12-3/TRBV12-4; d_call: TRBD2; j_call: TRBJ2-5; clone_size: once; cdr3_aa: CASRTAGGETQYF; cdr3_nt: TGTGCCAGCCGAACGGCGGGGGGGGAGACCCAGTACTTC
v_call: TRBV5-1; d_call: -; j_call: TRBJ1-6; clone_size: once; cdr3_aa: CASSLVGRDNSPLHF; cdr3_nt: TGCGCCAGCAGCTTGGTCGGGAGAGACAATTCACCCCTCCACTTT
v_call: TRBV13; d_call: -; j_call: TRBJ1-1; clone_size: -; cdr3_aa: CASSLTRLSGTEAFF; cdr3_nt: TGTGCCAGCAGCTTAACACGCTTGTCGGGCACTGAAGCTTTCTTT
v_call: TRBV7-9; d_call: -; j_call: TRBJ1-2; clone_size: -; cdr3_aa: CASSFGRDYGYTF; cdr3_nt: TGTGCCAGCAGCTTCGGGAGGGACTATGGCTACACCTTC
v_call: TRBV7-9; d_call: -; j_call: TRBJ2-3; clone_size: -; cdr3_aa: CASSPGRRAWPTDTQYF; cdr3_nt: TGTGCCAGCAGCCCCGGGCGGCGGGCGTGGCCCACAGATACGCAGTATTTT
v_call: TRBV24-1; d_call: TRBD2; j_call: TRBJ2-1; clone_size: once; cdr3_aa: CAAGGLVPNEQFF; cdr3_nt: TGTGCCGCTGGGGGACTAGTCCCCAATGAGCAGTTCTTC
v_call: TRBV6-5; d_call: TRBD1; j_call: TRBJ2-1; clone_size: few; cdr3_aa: CASSPGQGGNEQFF; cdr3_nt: TGTGCCAGCAGCCCGGGACAGGGGGGCAATGAGCAGTTCTTC
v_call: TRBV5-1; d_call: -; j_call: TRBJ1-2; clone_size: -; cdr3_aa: CASSLDGIYGYTF; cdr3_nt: TGCGCCAGCAGCCTTGACGGGATATATGGCTACACCTTC
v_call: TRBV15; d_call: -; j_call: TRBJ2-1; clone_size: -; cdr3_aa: CATSRLPGAGADEQFF; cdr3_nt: TGTGCCACCAGCAGACTCCCGGGGGCGGGGGCGGATGAGCAGTTCTTC
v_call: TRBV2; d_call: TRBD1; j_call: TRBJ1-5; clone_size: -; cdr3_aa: CASRDQGAVQPQHF; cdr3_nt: TGTGCCAGCAGGGACCAGGGGGCTGTTCAGCCCCAGCATTTT
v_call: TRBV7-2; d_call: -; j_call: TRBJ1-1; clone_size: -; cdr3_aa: CASSLGVALTEAFF; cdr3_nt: TGTGCCAGCAGCTTAGGTGTCGCGCTCACTGAAGCTTTCTTT
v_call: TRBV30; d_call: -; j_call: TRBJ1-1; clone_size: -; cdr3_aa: CACSYSGETEAFF; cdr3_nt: TGTGCCTGCTCGTATTCGGGTGAAACTGAAGCTTTCTTT
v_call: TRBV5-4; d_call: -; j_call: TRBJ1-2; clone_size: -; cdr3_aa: CASSLSLAGGYTF; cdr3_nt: TGTGCCAGCAGCTTGTCCCTAGCGGGGGGCTACACCTTC
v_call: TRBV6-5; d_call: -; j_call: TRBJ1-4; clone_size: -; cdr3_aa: CASSQSWQNEKLFF; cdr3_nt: TGTGCCAGCAGTCAATCCTGGCAGAATGAAAAACTGTTTTTT
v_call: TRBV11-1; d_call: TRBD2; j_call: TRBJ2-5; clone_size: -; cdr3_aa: CASSFSGRETQYF; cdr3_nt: TGTGCCAGCAGCTTTAGCGGGAGAGAGACCCAGTACTTC
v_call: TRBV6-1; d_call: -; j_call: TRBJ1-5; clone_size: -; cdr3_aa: CASSEGTIYQPQHF; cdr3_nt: TGTGCCAGCAGTGAAGGGACAATTTATCAGCCCCAGCATTTT
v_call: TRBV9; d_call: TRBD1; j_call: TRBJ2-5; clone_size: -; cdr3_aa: CASSAGTGGPQETQYF; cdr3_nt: TGTGCCAGCAGCGCCGGGACAGGGGGACCCCAAGAGACCCAGTACTTC
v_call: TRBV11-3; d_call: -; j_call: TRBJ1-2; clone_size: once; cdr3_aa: CASSPGEEYGYTF; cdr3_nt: TGTGCCAGCAGCCCAGGGGAAGAGTATGGCTACACCTTC
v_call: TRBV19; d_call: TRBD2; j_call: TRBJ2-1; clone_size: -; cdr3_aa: CASSFSGRGNEQFF; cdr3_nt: TGTGCCAGTAGTTTCAGCGGGAGAGGGAATGAGCAGTTCTTC
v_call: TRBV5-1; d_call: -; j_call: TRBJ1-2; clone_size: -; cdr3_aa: CASSLPPFIHPDSYTF; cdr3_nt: TGCGCCAGCAGCCTCCCCCCCTTTATCCACCCGGACAGCTACACCTTC
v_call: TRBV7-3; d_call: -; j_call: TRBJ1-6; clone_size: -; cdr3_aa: CASSNGGTNSPLHF; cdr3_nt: TGTGCCAGCAGCAACGGGGGGACTAATTCACCCCTCCACTTT
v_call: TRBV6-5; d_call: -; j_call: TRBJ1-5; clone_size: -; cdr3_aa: CASSQTGRWPQHF; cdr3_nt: TGTGCCAGCAGCCAGACAGGTCGTTGGCCCCAGCATTTT
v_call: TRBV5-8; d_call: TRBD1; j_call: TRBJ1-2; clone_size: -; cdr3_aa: CASSQTGENYGYTF; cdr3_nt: TGTGCCAGCAGCCAGACAGGGGAGAACTATGGCTACACCTTC
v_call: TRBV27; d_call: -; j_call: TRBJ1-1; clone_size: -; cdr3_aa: CASTPGGRGLNTEAFF; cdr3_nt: TGTGCCAGCACCCCCGGGGGGCGCGGTTTGAACACTGAAGCTTTCTTT
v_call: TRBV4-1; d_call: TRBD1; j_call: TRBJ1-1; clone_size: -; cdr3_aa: CASRRGQSTEAFF; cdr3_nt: TGCGCCAGCAGGAGGGGGCAGAGCACTGAAGCTTTCTTT
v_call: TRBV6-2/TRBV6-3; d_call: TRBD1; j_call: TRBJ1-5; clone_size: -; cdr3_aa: CASSGRGFNQPQHF; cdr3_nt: TGTGCCAGCAGTGGCAGGGGGTTTAATCAGCCCCAGCATTTT
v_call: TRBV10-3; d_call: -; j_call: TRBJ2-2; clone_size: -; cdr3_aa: CATEGRGYGELFF; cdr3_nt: TGTGCCACCGAGGGCCGGGGTTACGGGGAGCTGTTTTTT
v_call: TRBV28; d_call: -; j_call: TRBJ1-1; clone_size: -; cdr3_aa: CAGSGGLNTEAFF; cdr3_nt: TGTGCCGGAAGCGGGGGTTTGAACACTGAAGCTTTCTTT
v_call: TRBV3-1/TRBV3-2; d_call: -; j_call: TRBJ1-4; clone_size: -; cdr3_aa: CASSKRSLSNEKLFF; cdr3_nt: TGTGCCAGCAGCAAGAGGTCCCTCTCCAATGAAAAACTGTTTTTT
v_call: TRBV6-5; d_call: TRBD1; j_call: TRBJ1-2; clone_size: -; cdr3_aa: CASRPPDRGHGYTF; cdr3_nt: TGTGCCAGCAGGCCCCCGGACAGGGGTCACGGCTACACCTTC
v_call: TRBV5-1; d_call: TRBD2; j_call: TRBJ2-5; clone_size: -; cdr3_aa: CASSLESETSGGETQYF; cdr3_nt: TGCGCCAGCAGCTTGGAGTCGGAGACTAGCGGGGGGGAGACCCAGTACTTC
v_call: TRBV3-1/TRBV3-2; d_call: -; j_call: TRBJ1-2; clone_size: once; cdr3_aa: CASSQDITAHGYTF; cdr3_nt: TGTGCCAGCAGCCAAGATATTACAGCTCATGGCTACACCTTC
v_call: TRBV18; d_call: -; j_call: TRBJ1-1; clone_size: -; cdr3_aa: CASSNKNTEAFF; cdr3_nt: TGTGCCAGCTCGAACAAGAACACTGAAGCTTTCTTT
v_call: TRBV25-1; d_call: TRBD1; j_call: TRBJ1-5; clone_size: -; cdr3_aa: CASSEKGQKHQPQHF; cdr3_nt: TGTGCCAGCAGTGAAAAGGGACAGAAACATCAGCCCCAGCATTTT
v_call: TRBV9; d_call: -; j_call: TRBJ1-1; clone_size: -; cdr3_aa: CASSAEGGMNTEAFF; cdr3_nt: TGTGCCAGCAGCGCGGAGGGGGGGATGAACACTGAAGCTTTCTTT
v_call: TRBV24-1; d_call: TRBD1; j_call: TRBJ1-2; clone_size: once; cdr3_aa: CATSDEGTGFYGYTF; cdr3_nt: TGTGCCACCAGTGATGAGGGGACAGGCTTCTATGGCTACACCTTC
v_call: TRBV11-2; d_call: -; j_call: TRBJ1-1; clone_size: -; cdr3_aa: CASSPQGRGTEAFF; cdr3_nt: TGTGCCAGCAGCCCTCAGGGGAGAGGCACTGAAGCTTTCTTT
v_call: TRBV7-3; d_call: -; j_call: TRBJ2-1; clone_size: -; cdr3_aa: CASSRDPADNEQFF; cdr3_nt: TGTGCCAGCAGCCGAGACCCCGCGGACAATGAGCAGTTCTTC
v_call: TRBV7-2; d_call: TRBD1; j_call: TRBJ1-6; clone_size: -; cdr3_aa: CASSLGTGAYSPLHF; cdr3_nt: TGTGCCAGCAGCCTGGGGACAGGGGCTTACTCACCCCTCCACTTT
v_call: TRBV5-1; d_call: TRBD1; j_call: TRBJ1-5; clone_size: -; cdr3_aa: CASRLNDRVQHQPQHF; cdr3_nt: TGCGCCAGCAGATTAAACGACAGGGTCCAGCATCAGCCCCAGCATTTT
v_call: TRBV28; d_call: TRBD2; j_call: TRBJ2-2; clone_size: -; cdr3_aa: CASTPQEAGAGELFF; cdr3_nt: TGTGCCAGCACTCCCCAGGAAGCGGGAGCCGGGGAGCTGTTTTTT
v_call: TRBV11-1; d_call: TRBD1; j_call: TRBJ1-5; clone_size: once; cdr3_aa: CASSPDRDGPQHF; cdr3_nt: TGTGCCAGCAGCCCCGACAGGGACGGGCCCCAGCATTTT
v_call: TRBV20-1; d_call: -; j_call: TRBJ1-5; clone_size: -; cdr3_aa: CSASHTQGNQPQHF; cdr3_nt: TGCAGTGCTAGTCATACGCAGGGCAATCAGCCCCAGCATTTT